These 8 T cell receptor beta chains were sequenced from one sample in a study of blood T cell repertoires in COVID-19. Clones were sequenced by immunoSEQ multiplex PCR, and TCRdb holds only the in-frame ones, with some missing. This sample has 400,000 or so clones, with more than 75% found just once. Sequencing input: PBMCs or T cells enriched from blood (not recorded which). These receptors originate from a man between 40 and 49 years old in a cohort exposed to, infected with or recovered from COVID-19 (not recorded which).

This clone was observed once. The chain employs TRBV28 and TRBJ2-3; TRBD1 is a possible D gene (5 bases). The germline V and J ends were trimmed by 3 bases and 0 bases, with 10 bases remaining between them. From germline, CDR1 is MDHEN and CDR2 SYDVKM. The CDR3 runs to 15 residues. The CDR3 nucleotides are TGTGCCAGCAGTTTTTATGACAGAAGCACAGATACGCAGTATTTT. It encodes CASSFYDRSTDTQYF.

The chain has TRBV18 and TRBJ2-1; 7 bases align to TRBD1. Germline values: CDR1 KGHSH, CDR2 LQKENI. The CDR3 loop spans 15 amino acids. V gave up 1 base and J gave up 2 bases; unmatched junction bases: 2. The CDR3 sequence is CASSPQGTAYNEQFF. DNA of the CDR3: TGTGCCAGCTCACCACAAGGGACAGCCTACAATGAGCAGTTCTTC.

This chain links TRBV27 with TRBJ2-7, with TRBD2 identical over 10 bases. V was pared by 2 bases and J by 4 bases, with 2 bases of the junction left unmatched. Germline CDR1 reads MNHEY; CDR2 reads SMNVEV (reference sequence). This CDR3 is built from 14 residues. The CDR3 nucleotides read TGTGCCAGCAGTTTACGGACTAGCGGTTACGAGCAGTACTTC. Translating it yields CASSLRTSGYEQYF.

The sample holds one count of this clone. This chain joins TRBV6-2 or TRBV6-3 and TRBJ2-2; 9 positions agree with TRBD1. CDR3 length equals 14 residues. Germline CDR1 is MNHEY and CDR2 is SVGEGT. V shed 5 bases and J 5 bases; nucleotides not matched to a gene: 3. The CDR3 loop is CASSRTGETGELFF. The CDR3 bases are TGTGCCAGCAGTAGGACAGGGGAAACCGGGGAGCTGTTTTTT.

The chain joins TRBV20-1 to TRBJ1-1; weak D call: TRBD1 (5 bases). This CDR3 comprises 11 residues. Germline CDR1 and CDR2: DFQATT and SNEGSKA (reference sequence). The V and J ends lost 7 bases and 1 base respectively, with 7 bases between them. CDR3 bases: TGCAGTGGCCAGGGGAACACTGAAGCTTTCTTT. Translated: CSGQGNTEAFF.

The chain couples TRBV4-1 to TRBJ2-1; tentative D call: TRBD1 (5 bases). The germline gives CDR1 MGHRA, CDR2 YSYEKL. This CDR3 comprises 18 residues. V lost 1 base, J lost 0 bases, and 16 bases lay in between. CDR3 protein: CASSQAGRGPGSYNEQFF. CDR3 DNA: TGCGCCAGCAGCCAAGCTGGTAGGGGCCCAGGCTCCTACAATGAGCAGTTCTTC.

This clone showed up just once. In the same sample, other DNA sequences code for this CDR3. The V gene is TRBV11-2, the J gene TRBJ1-2; D gene ambiguous. The CDR3 sequence is 13 residues long. Trimming cost V 0 bases and J 6 bases, with 8 bases left between them. CDR1 SGHAT and CDR2 FQNNGV come from the germline V gene. The CDR3 sequence is CASSLDRGNGYTF. The DNA of the CDR3 is TGTGCCAGCAGCTTAGATAGAGGAAATGGCTACACCTTC.

The chain joins TRBV7-2 to TRBJ1-5; D is unresolved. CDR3 size: 14 residues. V was trimmed by 3 bases and J by 3 bases, leaving 9 bases between them. Germline V lookup: CDR1 SGHTA, CDR2 FQGNSA. As DNA, the CDR3 is TGTGCCAGCAGCTTTTTGAGGGCCAATCAGCCCCAGCATTTT. Protein sequence: CASSFLRANQPQHF. The complete variable domain, with remaining parts taken from reference TRBV7-2 and TRBJ1-5, reads GAGVSQSPSNKVTEKGKDVELRCDPISGHTALYWYRQSLGQGLEFLIYFQGNSAPDKSGLPSDRFSAERTGGSVSTLTIQRTQQEDSAVYLCASSFLRANQPQHFGDGTRLSIL.